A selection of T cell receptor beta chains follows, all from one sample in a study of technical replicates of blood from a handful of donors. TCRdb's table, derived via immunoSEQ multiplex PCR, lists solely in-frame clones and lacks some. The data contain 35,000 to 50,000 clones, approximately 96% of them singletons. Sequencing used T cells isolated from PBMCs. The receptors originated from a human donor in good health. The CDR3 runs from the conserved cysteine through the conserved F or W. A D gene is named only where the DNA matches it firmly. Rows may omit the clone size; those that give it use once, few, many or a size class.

cdr3_aa: CASSLGTGGYGNQPQHF
cdr3_nt: TGTGCCAGCAGCTTGGGGACAGGAGGGTACGGCAATCAGCCCCAGCATTTT
d_call: TRBD1
j_call: TRBJ1-5
clone_size: -
v_call: TRBV5-8

cdr3_aa: CASRLAGLRDEQYF
cdr3_nt: TGTGCCAGTAGATTAGCGGGACTGAGGGACGAGCAGTACTTC
d_call: TRBD2
j_call: TRBJ2-7
clone_size: -
v_call: TRBV19

cdr3_aa: CSVDTSGGTEAFF
cdr3_nt: TGCAGCGTCGACACCTCCGGGGGAACTGAAGCTTTCTTT
d_call: -
j_call: TRBJ1-1
clone_size: -
v_call: TRBV29-1

cdr3_aa: CASSTVGETQYF
cdr3_nt: TGTGCCAGTAGCACAGTTGGGGAGACCCAGTACTTC
d_call: -
j_call: TRBJ2-5
clone_size: once
v_call: TRBV19

cdr3_aa: CASSLSQGRGEAFF
cdr3_nt: TGTGCCAGCAGCTTGTCTCAGGGAAGAGGTGAAGCTTTCTTT
d_call: -
j_call: TRBJ1-1
clone_size: -
v_call: TRBV7-2

cdr3_aa: CASSQALDKTYEQYF
cdr3_nt: TGCGCCAGCAGCCAAGCACTGGACAAGACCTACGAGCAGTACTTC
d_call: -
j_call: TRBJ2-7
clone_size: -
v_call: TRBV4-3

cdr3_aa: CSASVPGELFF
cdr3_nt: TGCAGTGCTAGTGTTCCGGGGGAGCTGTTTTTT
d_call: -
j_call: TRBJ2-2
clone_size: -
v_call: TRBV20-1

cdr3_aa: CASSIGDSRYHQPQHF
cdr3_nt: TGTGCCAGTAGTATCGGCGACAGTCGTTATCATCAGCCCCAGCATTTT
d_call: -
j_call: TRBJ1-5
clone_size: once
v_call: TRBV19

cdr3_aa: CASSVYSGMNTEAFF
cdr3_nt: TGTGCCAGCAGCGTTTATAGCGGAATGAACACTGAAGCTTTCTTT
d_call: -
j_call: TRBJ1-1
clone_size: -
v_call: TRBV9

cdr3_aa: CASGTRFDEQFF
cdr3_nt: TGTGCTAGTGGTACTAGGTTTGATGAGCAGTTCTTC
d_call: -
j_call: TRBJ2-1
clone_size: -
v_call: TRBV12-5

cdr3_aa: CASSFGTANYGYTF
cdr3_nt: TGTGCCAGCAGCTTCGGTACGGCTAACTATGGCTACACCTTC
d_call: -
j_call: TRBJ1-2
clone_size: -
v_call: TRBV11-2

cdr3_aa: CASSAGTLGSYEQYF
cdr3_nt: TGTGCCAGCAGTGCCGGGACTCTAGGGAGTTACGAGCAGTACTTC
d_call: -
j_call: TRBJ2-7
clone_size: -
v_call: TRBV6-1

cdr3_aa: CASSQDGGRGYNQPQHF
cdr3_nt: TGCGCCAGCAGCCAAGATGGGGGCAGGGGGTACAATCAGCCCCAGCATTTT
d_call: TRBD1
j_call: TRBJ1-5
clone_size: -
v_call: TRBV4-1

cdr3_aa: CASRGGGQDTEAFF
cdr3_nt: TGCGCCAGCAGAGGGGGGGGCCAGGACACTGAAGCTTTCTTT
d_call: -
j_call: TRBJ1-1
clone_size: -
v_call: TRBV10-1

cdr3_aa: CASNRDRGTEAFF
cdr3_nt: TGTGCCAGCAACCGGGACAGGGGTACTGAAGCTTTCTTT
d_call: TRBD1
j_call: TRBJ1-1
clone_size: -
v_call: TRBV13

cdr3_aa: CASSPGQGYTEAFF
cdr3_nt: TGCGCCAGCAGCCCCGGACAGGGATACACTGAAGCTTTCTTT
d_call: TRBD1
j_call: TRBJ1-1
clone_size: few
v_call: TRBV4-3

cdr3_aa: CASSIQGFGFETQYF
cdr3_nt: TGTGCCAGCAGCATACAGGGGTTCGGGTTTGAGACCCAGTACTTC
d_call: TRBD1
j_call: TRBJ2-5
clone_size: -
v_call: TRBV5-4

cdr3_aa: CASSPSGGDWMSEQYF
cdr3_nt: TGTGCCAGCAGTCCCTCCGGGGGGGACTGGATGAGCGAGCAGTACTTC
d_call: TRBD2
j_call: TRBJ2-7
clone_size: once
v_call: TRBV27

cdr3_aa: CASSSPLSYSGNTIYF
cdr3_nt: TGTGCCAGCAGCTCCCCCCTTTCCTACTCTGGAAACACCATATATTTT
d_call: -
j_call: TRBJ1-3
clone_size: -
v_call: TRBV13

cdr3_aa: CASSLITGGANIYGYTF
cdr3_nt: TGTGCCAGCAGCTTAATCACAGGGGGCGCCAACATCTATGGCTACACCTTC
d_call: TRBD1
j_call: TRBJ1-2
clone_size: -
v_call: TRBV7-2

cdr3_aa: CAWAGKVPNTGELFF
cdr3_nt: TGTGCCTGGGCGGGAAAGGTACCGAACACCGGGGAGCTGTTTTTT
d_call: -
j_call: TRBJ2-2
clone_size: -
v_call: TRBV30

cdr3_aa: CASSLSNSGSDTQYF
cdr3_nt: TGTGCCAGCAGTTTATCTAACAGCGGGAGTGATACGCAGTATTTT
d_call: TRBD2
j_call: TRBJ2-3
clone_size: -
v_call: TRBV27

cdr3_aa: CAWSRGQGNTEAFF
cdr3_nt: TGTGCCTGGAGTCGGGGACAGGGAAACACTGAAGCTTTCTTT
d_call: TRBD1
j_call: TRBJ1-1
clone_size: -
v_call: TRBV30

cdr3_aa: CASSETGLAAPDDKNIQYF
cdr3_nt: TGTGCCAGCAGTGAAACAGGACTAGCGGCCCCAGATGACAAAAACATTCAGTACTTC
d_call: TRBD2
j_call: TRBJ2-4
clone_size: -
v_call: TRBV2

cdr3_aa: CASSLYHRTEAFF
cdr3_nt: TGTGCCAGCAGTTTATACCATCGGACTGAAGCTTTCTTT
d_call: -
j_call: TRBJ1-1
clone_size: -
v_call: TRBV27

cdr3_aa: CASGLGGGENEQYF
cdr3_nt: TGTGCTAGTGGTTTGGGCGGCGGGGAGAACGAGCAGTACTTC
d_call: -
j_call: TRBJ2-7
clone_size: -
v_call: TRBV12-5

cdr3_aa: CASSSTGYGYTF
cdr3_nt: TGTGCCAGCAGTTCCACAGGGTATGGCTACACCTTC
d_call: -
j_call: TRBJ1-2
clone_size: -
v_call: TRBV6-6

cdr3_aa: CATPAGSPYSNQPQHF
cdr3_nt: TGTGCCACTCCCGCAGGATCCCCTTATAGCAATCAGCCCCAGCATTTT
d_call: -
j_call: TRBJ1-5
clone_size: -
v_call: TRBV15

cdr3_aa: CASSFPGRFYNEQFF
cdr3_nt: TGTGCCAGCAGCTTCCCCGGGAGATTTTACAATGAGCAGTTCTTC
d_call: -
j_call: TRBJ2-1
clone_size: -
v_call: TRBV7-2

cdr3_aa: CASSPGQRDYEQYF
cdr3_nt: TGTGCCAGCAGCCCGGGACAGCGTGACTACGAGCAGTACTTC
d_call: TRBD1
j_call: TRBJ2-7
clone_size: -
v_call: TRBV9

cdr3_aa: CASSLAVYNEQFF
cdr3_nt: TGTGCCAGCAGCTTGGCCGTTTACAATGAGCAGTTCTTC
d_call: -
j_call: TRBJ2-1
clone_size: -
v_call: TRBV5-5

cdr3_aa: CASSSETGVIYEQYF
cdr3_nt: TGTGCCAGCAGCTCCGAGACAGGGGTTATCTACGAGCAGTACTTC
d_call: TRBD1
j_call: TRBJ2-7
clone_size: -
v_call: TRBV7-8

cdr3_aa: CASSVSPLAGQYEQYF
cdr3_nt: TGTGCCAGCAGTGTTTCACCTCTAGCGGGACAATACGAGCAGTACTTC
d_call: TRBD2
j_call: TRBJ2-7
clone_size: -
v_call: TRBV2

cdr3_aa: CASLGGDDFYEQYF
cdr3_nt: TGTGCCAGCCTAGGGGGAGACGACTTTTACGAGCAGTACTTC
d_call: -
j_call: TRBJ2-7
clone_size: -
v_call: TRBV6-5

cdr3_aa: CAWSVTDPYEQYF
cdr3_nt: TGTGCCTGGAGTGTAACAGATCCCTACGAGCAGTACTTC
d_call: -
j_call: TRBJ2-7
clone_size: -
v_call: TRBV30

cdr3_aa: CSARRSYEQYF
cdr3_nt: TGCAGCGCCAGACGGTCCTACGAGCAGTACTTC
d_call: -
j_call: TRBJ2-7
clone_size: -
v_call: TRBV20-1

cdr3_aa: CASSLTGAETQYF
cdr3_nt: TGTGCCAGCAGCTTAACAGGGGCAGAGACCCAGTACTTC
d_call: TRBD1
j_call: TRBJ2-5
clone_size: -
v_call: TRBV5-6

cdr3_aa: CTSSLRPGLAVKVYEQYF
cdr3_nt: TGCACCAGCAGCCTCCGACCGGGACTAGCGGTGAAGGTCTACGAGCAGTACTTC
d_call: -
j_call: TRBJ2-7
clone_size: -
v_call: TRBV1

cdr3_aa: CASSPDINTGELFF
cdr3_nt: TGTGCCAGCAGCCCCGACATTAACACCGGGGAGCTGTTTTTT
d_call: -
j_call: TRBJ2-2
clone_size: -
v_call: TRBV7-9

cdr3_aa: CSVEWGTSGEQFF
cdr3_nt: TGCAGCGTTGAGTGGGGGACTAGCGGGGAGCAGTTCTTC
d_call: TRBD2
j_call: TRBJ2-1
clone_size: -
v_call: TRBV29-1

cdr3_aa: CASSLGGSYNEQFF
cdr3_nt: TGTGCCAGCAGCTTAGGAGGGTCCTACAATGAGCAGTTCTTC
d_call: -
j_call: TRBJ2-1
clone_size: -
v_call: TRBV11-2

cdr3_aa: CASSQETRGLAGYNEQFF
cdr3_nt: TGTGCCAGCAGCCAAGAGACAAGGGGACTAGCGGGGTACAATGAGCAGTTCTTC
d_call: TRBD2
j_call: TRBJ2-1
clone_size: -
v_call: TRBV4-2

cdr3_aa: CASSVGIYSGNTIYF
cdr3_nt: TGTGCCAGCAGCGTAGGAATCTACTCTGGAAACACCATATATTTT
d_call: -
j_call: TRBJ1-3
clone_size: -
v_call: TRBV9